A selection of T cell receptor beta chains follows, all from one sample in a study of cytomegalovirus exposure and HLA in healthy donors. Only in-frame clones appear in the TCRdb table, and some are missing; sequencing was by immunoSEQ multiplex PCR. Of about 190,000 clones in the sample, more than 70% were seen once. What was sequenced was PBMCs. These receptors all come from a man in his thirties or forties in good health and CMV-seropositive. The conserved cysteine and the conserved F or W are not part of the CDR3 here.

10 TRBJ1-2 TRBV5-6 ASSFLDLGYT
14 TRBJ1-3 TRBV5-1 ASRRDYRGRGNTIY
14 TRBJ1-1 TRBV15 ATSRALFGGNTEAF
11 TRBJ1-2 TRBV6-5 ASSDRRTYGYT
13 TRBJ1-2 TRBV27 ASSLGSTILGGYT
13 TRBJ2-2 TRBV29-1 SVVGLAGRTGELF
12 TRBJ2-3 TRBV19 GSSSQHRTDTQY
13 TRBJ2-2 TRBV28 ASSSPSTNTGELF
12 TRBJ1-5 TRBV21-1 ASSKEGDYLPQH
12 TRBJ1-6 TRBV9 ASREDRNNSPLH
14 TRBJ1-3 TRBV7-9 ASSLEGTLSGNTIY
13 . TRBV5-6 ASSLARVYDLEQY
12 TRBJ2-5 TRBV7-2 ASSPYGQQETQY
12 TRBJ2-1 TRBV6-5 ASRTRDFSNEQF
12 TRBJ2-3 TRBV25-1 ASSDPRGTDTQY
16 TRBJ1-3 TRBV1 TSSQELGAMSSGNTIY
13 TRBJ2-3 TRBV11-3 ASSLTLVPTDTQY
12 TRBJ2-5 TRBV5-1 ASSPGTAQETQY
12 TRBJ1-1 TRBV6-6 ASTNRDRETEAF
7 TRBJ1-1 TRBV30 AGGTEAF
13 TRBJ1-1 TRBV7-2 ASSLAARVNTEAF
14 TRBJ2-7 TRBV4-2 ASSHLQPQGQYEQY
14 TRBJ2-2 TRBV2 ASAARQGASTGELF
15 TRBJ1-1 TRBV7-2 ASSHPTTGSMNTEAF
17 TRBJ2-6 TRBV30 AWTRDRDGIFSGANVLT
13 TRBJ2-5 TRBV6-5 ASRPTSGGQETQY
12 TRBJ1-5 TRBV29-1 SATAGRGDQPQH
13 TRBJ2-1 TRBV19 ASSPYSGGRDEQF
12 TRBJ2-5 TRBV5-1 ASNSGGSRETQY
12 TRBJ1-5 TRBV19 ASSIDQGFQPQH
13 TRBJ2-1 TRBV4-2 ASSQSTKKAMLGF
12 TRBJ1-1 TRBV6-6 ASSYSRQATEAF
13 TRBJ1-2 TRBV10-3 AIYGGGGSLYGYT
13 TRBJ2-2 TRBV5-1 ASSLTAANTGELF
11 TRBJ2-3 TRBV28 ASSSPQWDTQY
12 TRBJ1-5 TRBV28 ASSLGQGGQPQH
12 TRBJ1-2 TRBV27 ASSTLRTGGGYT
12 TRBJ2-7 TRBV7-2 ASSSTGTAYEQY
13 TRBJ2-7 TRBV19 ASSGKSGRFDEQY
13 TRBJ2-1 TRBV4-1 ASSSPAGDYNEQF
9 TRBJ1-5 TRBV10-3 AISEGGPQH
16 TRBJ1-2 TRBV4-2 ASSQEGQGASGGYGYT
12 TRBJ2-2 TRBV7-3 ASSLNGPTGELF
10 TRBJ2-1 TRBV7-2 ASSLGVSEQF
12 TRBJ2-5 TRBV30 AWTTGQGRETQY
11 TRBJ1-5 TRBV6-4 ASAAESNQPQH
12 TRBJ2-7 TRBV6-6 ASIKDRGGSEQY
12 TRBJ2-7 TRBV29-1 SVPDRGHSYEQY